The rows below give T cell receptor beta chains drawn from one sample of a study of CD8+ T cells in alopecia areata. The protocol was immunoSEQ multiplex PCR, while the TCRdb copy is restricted to in-frame clones and leaves out a portion. The table has roughly 150,000 clones, over 80% seen once; the top ten hold roughly 16%. The sequencing used CD8+ T cells sorted from blood, collected at week 0. Every receptor here comes from a human donor with alopecia areata. Each CDR3 is given with its conserved first and last residue. A D gene is named only where the DNA matches it firmly. Only some rows state a clone size, as once, few, many or a class for expanded clones.

clone size	V gene	D gene	CDR3 length	J gene	CDR3 DNA	CDR3 protein
-	TRBV27	TRBD1	15	TRBJ2-2	TGTGCCAGCACGCGGCAGGGGGTGGACACCGGGGAGCTGTTTTTT	CASTRQGVDTGELFF
-	TRBV5-1	TRBD1	15	TRBJ2-7	TGCGCCAGCAGCTTGGCCCCACAGGGGAATTACGAGCAGTACTTC	CASSLAPQGNYEQYF
few	TRBV29-1	-	16	TRBJ2-1	TGCAGCGTTGAAGAAGAGGGGCCCCTCTCCTACAATGAGCAGTTCTTC	CSVEEEGPLSYNEQFF
-	TRBV19	-	13	TRBJ2-7	TGTGCCAGTAGTAACGCACTCCTCTACGAGCAGTACTTC	CASSNALLYEQYF
-	TRBV6-6	TRBD2	15	TRBJ2-2	TGTGCCAGCAGTCGGGAGGGCGGGGGCACCGGGGAGCTGTTTTTT	CASSREGGGTGELFF
-	TRBV11-1	-	14	TRBJ1-1	TGTGCCAGCAGCTTAGGACAGCTTGGAACTGAAGCTTTCTTT	CASSLGQLGTEAFF
-	TRBV7-9	TRBD1	17	TRBJ2-6	TGTGCCAGCAGCGCCCCGGGACAGGGGGCTGGGGCCAACGTCCTGACTTTC	CASSAPGQGAGANVLTF
-	TRBV6-5	TRBD1	14	TRBJ2-7	TGTGCCAGCAGTTACTCCGGGACAGGGAACGAGCAGTACTTC	CASSYSGTGNEQYF
-	TRBV30	-	15	TRBJ1-5	TGTGCCTGGAGTGTACTTGGGGGGCCGAATCAGCCCCAGCATTTT	CAWSVLGGPNQPQHF
-	TRBV7-9	TRBD1	15	TRBJ2-2	TGTGCCAGCAGCTTTCAGGACAGGAGCACCGGGGAGCTGTTTTTT	CASSFQDRSTGELFF
few	TRBV27	-	13	TRBJ1-5	TGTGCCAGCAGTTTAGGGAACAATCAGCCCCAGCATTTT	CASSLGNNQPQHF
-	TRBV29-1	-	12	TRBJ2-1	TGCAGCGTTGTCGGCGCTAGTAGTGAGCAGTTCTTC	CSVVGASSEQFF
-	TRBV28	-	18	TRBJ1-6	TGTGCCAGCAGTTTAACCCACCCAGGGAGCTCCTATAATTCACCCCTCCACTTT	CASSLTHPGSSYNSPLHF
-	TRBV29-1	TRBD2	14	TRBJ2-1	TGCAGCGTCGACCTCTCTAGCGGGAGCAATGAGCAGTTCTTC	CSVDLSSGSNEQFF
-	TRBV27	-	14	TRBJ2-7	TGTGCCAGCAAGATGTCAGGGGCCACCTACGAGCAGTACTTC	CASKMSGATYEQYF
once	TRBV7-9	-	15	TRBJ2-3	TGTGCCAGCAGCTCCCAAAAGCGGTCCACAGATACGCAGTATTTT	CASSSQKRSTDTQYF
-	TRBV29-1	-	13	TRBJ1-1	TGCAGCGTTCCCCACGACCCGGCCCCTGAAGCTTTCTTT	CSVPHDPAPEAFF
-	TRBV9	-	15	TRBJ2-6	TGTGCCAGCACGGCCCCAGGATCTGGGGCCAACGTCCTGACTTTC	CASTAPGSGANVLTF
-	TRBV7-9	-	12	TRBJ2-1	TGTGCCAGCAGCTACGGAATAAATGAGCAGTTCTTC	CASSYGINEQFF
-	TRBV6-1	-	13	TRBJ1-2	TGTGCCAGCAGTGATACGGGTAACTATGGCTACACCTTC	CASSDTGNYGYTF
-	TRBV29-1	-	12	TRBJ1-1	TGCAGCGTTGAAGTTGGTTCCACTGAAGCTTTCTTT	CSVEVGSTEAFF
-	TRBV7-9	-	12	TRBJ2-7	TGTGCCAGCAGCTCCATATCCTACGAGCAGTACTTC	CASSSISYEQYF
-	TRBV27	-	14	TRBJ2-7	TGTGCCAGCAGTCCTATTGACATGTCGGGCGAGCAGTACTTC	CASSPIDMSGEQYF
-	TRBV10-3	TRBD2	18	TRBJ2-7	TGTGCCATCAGTGTACGACCCCAGACTAGCGGGAGCTCCTACGAGCAGTACTTC	CAISVRPQTSGSSYEQYF
-	TRBV15	-	12	TRBJ2-1	TGTGCCACCAGCAGAGATGGGGGTGAGCAGTTCTTC	CATSRDGGEQFF
-	TRBV4-2	-	16	TRBJ1-4	TGTGCCAGCAGCCAACAACCCTTAAGGACGGCTGAAAAACTGTTTTTT	CASSQQPLRTAEKLFF
-	TRBV10-3	TRBD1	15	TRBJ2-7	TGTGCCATCAGTGAAGGACAGGGGGTAGCCTACGAGCAGTACTTC	CAISEGQGVAYEQYF
-	TRBV7-9	TRBD2	15	TRBJ2-1	TGTGCCAGCAGCAGGACTAGCGGAGTGTACAATGAGCAGTTCTTC	CASSRTSGVYNEQFF